This T cell receptor (beta chain) was recorded in a study of T-cell memory formation after mild COVID-19. Study information: TCR clusters were mostly donor specific.

A word on this clonotype: Its antigen is not known.

Constant-segment primers were used for 5'RACE, and the resulting TCR alpha and TCR beta cDNA libraries carried sample barcodes and UMIs. MiXCR was run by TCRdb on the 5' RACE reads, yielding one entry per CDR3 protein. Of approximately 300,000 distinct CDR3 sequences in the sample, roughly 15% are singletons; the top ten hold approximately 20%. General observations from the study: While clones contracting from day 15 to 85 were balanced between CD4 and CD8, later expanders leaned CD4+.

This receptor was obtained from a man in his late teens or twenties who had mild COVID-19 (a few samples of this study predate the infection). Cell type and time point are not known. What was sequenced was PBMCs or a T cell subset sorted from them (not recorded which).

The CDR3 sequence: CASSQGGLNPYEQYV. As DNA, the CDR3 is TGTGCCAGCAGCCAAGGGGGATTAAACCCCTACGAGCAGTACGTC. The chain couples TRBV3-1 to TRBJ2-7; no clear D. V dropped 1 base and J dropped 2 bases, with 12 bases sitting between them. The CDR3 runs to 15 residues. CDR1 LGHDT and CDR2 YNNKEL come from the germline V gene (reference sequence).